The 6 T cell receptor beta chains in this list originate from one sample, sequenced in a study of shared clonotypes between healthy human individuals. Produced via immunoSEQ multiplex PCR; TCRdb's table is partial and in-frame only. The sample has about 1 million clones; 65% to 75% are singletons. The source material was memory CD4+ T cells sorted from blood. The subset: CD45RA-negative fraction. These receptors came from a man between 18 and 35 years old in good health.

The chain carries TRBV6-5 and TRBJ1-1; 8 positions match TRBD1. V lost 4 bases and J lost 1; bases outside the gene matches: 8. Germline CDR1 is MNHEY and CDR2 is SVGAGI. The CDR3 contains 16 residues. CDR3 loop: CASSSPAGTGNTEAFF. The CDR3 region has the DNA TGTGCCAGCAGTTCGCCCGCCGGGACAGGGAACACTGAAGCTTTCTTT.

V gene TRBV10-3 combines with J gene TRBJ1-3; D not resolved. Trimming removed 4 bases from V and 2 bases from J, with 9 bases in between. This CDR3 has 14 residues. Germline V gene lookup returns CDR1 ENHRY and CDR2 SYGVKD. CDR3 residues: CAISAEAAGNTIYF. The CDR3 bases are TGTGCCATCAGTGCGGAGGCTGCTGGAAACACCATATATTTT.

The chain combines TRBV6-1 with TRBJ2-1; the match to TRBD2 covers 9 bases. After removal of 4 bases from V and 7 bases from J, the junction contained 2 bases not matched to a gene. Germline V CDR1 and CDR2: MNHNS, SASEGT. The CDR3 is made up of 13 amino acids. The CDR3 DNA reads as TGTGCCAGCAGTGTGACTAGCGGTAATGAGCAGTTCTTC. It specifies CASSVTSGNEQFF.

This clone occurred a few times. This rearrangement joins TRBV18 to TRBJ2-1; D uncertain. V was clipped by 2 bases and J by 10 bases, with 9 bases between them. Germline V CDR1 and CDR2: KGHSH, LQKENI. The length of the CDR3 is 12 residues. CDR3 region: CASSPDLREQFF. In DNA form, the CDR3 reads TGTGCCAGCTCACCAGATCTGAGGGAGCAGTTCTTC. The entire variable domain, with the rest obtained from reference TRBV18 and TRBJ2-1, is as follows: NAGVMQNPRHLVRRRGQEARLRCSPMKGHSHVYWYRQLPEEGLKFMVYLQKENIIDESGMPKERFSAEFPKEGPSILRIQQVVRGDSAAYFCASSPDLREQFFGPGTRLTVL.

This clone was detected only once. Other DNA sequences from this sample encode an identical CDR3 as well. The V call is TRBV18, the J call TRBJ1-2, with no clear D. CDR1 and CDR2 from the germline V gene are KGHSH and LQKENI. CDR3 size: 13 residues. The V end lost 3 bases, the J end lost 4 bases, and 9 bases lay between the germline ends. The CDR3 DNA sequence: TGTGCCAGCTCACCGGAACAGAGCTATGGCTACACCTTC. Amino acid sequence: CASSPEQSYGYTF.

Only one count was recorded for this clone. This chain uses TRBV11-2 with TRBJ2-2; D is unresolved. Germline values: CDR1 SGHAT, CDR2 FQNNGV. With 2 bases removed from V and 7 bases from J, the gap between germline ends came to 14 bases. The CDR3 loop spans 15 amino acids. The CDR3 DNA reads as TGTGCCAGCAGCTTACTAGAGGCTTTCATCGGGGAGCTGTTTTTT. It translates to CASSLLEAFIGELFF.